The clone carrying this TCR beta chain has only one observation. Its antigen is unknown. Time point indicated: cycle 4 day 1 (C4D1), after 5 to 7 weeks of nivolumab. Exposure to brentuximab vedotin varied, and each patient had relapsed following autologous stem cell transplantation. PBMCs were thawed, and CD8+ T cells were then isolated from them by magnetic negative selection. Germline CDR1 LNHDA, CDR2 SQIVND (reference sequence). V was clipped by 7 bases and J by 3 bases, with 24 bases between them. The CDR3 is 17 amino acids. This entry is derived from a study of PD-1 blockade in classical Hodgkin lymphoma. Whole-study findings and limits: Newly diagnosed patients reportedly trailed healthy donors in baseline TCR diversity.

Assay: immunoSEQ multiplex PCR; the TCRdb copy retains only in-frame clones and omits some. Among over 9,000 clones listed, about 88% were seen once. This sequence was found in a human donor with classical Hodgkin lymphoma. The donor label of this sample is uncertain. This sequence joins TRBV19 and TRBJ1-1, with a possible D match to TRBD1 (5 bases). This specimen was CD8+ T cells from blood, taken before the fourth cycle of nivolumab. The DNA of the CDR3 is TGTGCCAGTAAAACAAGTGACTCAGGGTTATCGGACACTGAAGCTTTCTTT. Its translation: CASKTSDSGLSDTEAFF.